A selection of T cell receptor beta chains follows, all from one sample in a study of blood T cell repertoires in COVID-19. The repertoire was sequenced with immunoSEQ multiplex PCR; TCRdb's copy has only in-frame clones and lacks some. The sample comprises about 58,000 clones, 85% to 95% of which are singletons, and around 4.3% rests with the top ten. The specimen was peripheral blood. The receptors shown here come from a man in his forties or fifties with active COVID-19. Both conserved end residues are part of each CDR3. A D gene is named only where the DNA matches it firmly.

TRBD1 | TRBV12-3/TRBV12-4 | CASSYGTEGGYTF
TRBD1 | TRBV7-3 | CASSSTGTVNTGELFF
- | TRBV6-6 | CASSRDRQRETQYF
- | TRBV27 | CASSKYDNPDRTNYGYTF
- | TRBV6-4 | CASSRVGGTEAFF
TRBD1 | TRBV28 | CASEPIPGQGVSSTDTQYF
- | TRBV7-3 | CASSLRRETDTQYF
TRBD2 | TRBV4-3 | CASSQEILAGGPGDTQYF
- | TRBV3-1/TRBV3-2 | CASSQGTEAFF
TRBD1 | TRBV7-9 | CASSFFRDRGRYEQYF
- | TRBV7-8 | CASSQDSYGYTF
- | TRBV28 | CASSLGPHPAYEQYF
- | TRBV21-1 | CARPEALPLF
TRBD2 | TRBV11-2 | CASSLVTSVETQYF
- | TRBV5-1 | CASSAQGAEAFF
- | TRBV5-4 | CASSLGGYEQYF
TRBD2 | TRBV3-1/TRBV3-2 | CASSQAFSGMETQYF
- | TRBV19 | CASQPLDRRNSPLHF
- | TRBV14 | CASSRGTPSSYNEQFF
- | TRBV11-2 | CASSLDPQGFGYTF
- | TRBV11-2 | CASSLESGGSPLHF
- | TRBV29-1 | CSVAPTGTEAFF
- | TRBV7-2 | CASSLWTQVSYTQYF
TRBD1 | TRBV15 | CATSISGQGTEKLFF
TRBD1 | TRBV5-6 | CASRGRDRGKGDYNEQFF
- | TRBV9 | CASSGLAGSGNTIYF
TRBD2 | TRBV3-1/TRBV3-2 | CASSQEVSGNSGANVLTF
- | TRBV9 | CASSVRTGGREKLFF
TRBD2 | TRBV7-8 | CASSLAAGRTTGELFF
TRBD2 | TRBV24-1 | CATSNPSGSGGETQYF
- | TRBV6-1 | CASSELSSQKAFF
- | TRBV3-1/TRBV3-2 | CASSQVIGDTEAFF